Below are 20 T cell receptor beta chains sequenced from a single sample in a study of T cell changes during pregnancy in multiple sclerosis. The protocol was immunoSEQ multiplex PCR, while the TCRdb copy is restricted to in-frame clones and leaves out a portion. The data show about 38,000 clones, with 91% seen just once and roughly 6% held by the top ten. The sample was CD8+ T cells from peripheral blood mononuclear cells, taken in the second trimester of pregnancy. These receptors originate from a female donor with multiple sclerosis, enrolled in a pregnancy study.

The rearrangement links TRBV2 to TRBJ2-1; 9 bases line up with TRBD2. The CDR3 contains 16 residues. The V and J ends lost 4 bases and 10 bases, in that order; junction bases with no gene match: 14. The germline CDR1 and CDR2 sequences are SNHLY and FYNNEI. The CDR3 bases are TGTGCCAGCAGTGCTTTTTTGCGGGAGGGCCTTCCAGAGCAGTTCTTC. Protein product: CASSAFLREGLPEQFF.

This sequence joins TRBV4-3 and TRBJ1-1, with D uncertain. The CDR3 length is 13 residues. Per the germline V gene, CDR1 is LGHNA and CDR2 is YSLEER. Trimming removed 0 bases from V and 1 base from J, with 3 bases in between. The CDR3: CASSQDRNTEAFF. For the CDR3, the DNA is TGCGCCAGCAGCCAAGATCGGAACACTGAAGCTTTCTTT.

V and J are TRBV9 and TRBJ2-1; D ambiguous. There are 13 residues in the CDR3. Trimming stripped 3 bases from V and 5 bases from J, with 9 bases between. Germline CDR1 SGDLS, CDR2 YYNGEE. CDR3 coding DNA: TGTGCCAGCAGCGGGAGATACGACAATGAGCAGTTCTTC. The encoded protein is CASSGRYDNEQFF.

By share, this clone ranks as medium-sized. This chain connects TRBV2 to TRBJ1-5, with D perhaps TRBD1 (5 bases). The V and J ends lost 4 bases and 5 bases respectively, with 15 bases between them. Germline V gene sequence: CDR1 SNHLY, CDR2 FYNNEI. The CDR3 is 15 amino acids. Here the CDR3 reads CASSVRADDYQPQHF. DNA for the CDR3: TGTGCCAGCAGTGTCAGGGCCGACGATTATCAGCCCCAGCATTTT.

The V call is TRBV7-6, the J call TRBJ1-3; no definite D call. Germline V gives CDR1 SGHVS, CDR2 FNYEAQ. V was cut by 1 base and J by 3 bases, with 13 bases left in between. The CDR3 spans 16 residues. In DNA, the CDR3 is TGTGCCAGCAGCTTAGAAAGTAAACTCAATGGAAACACCATATATTTT. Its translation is CASSLESKLNGNTIYF. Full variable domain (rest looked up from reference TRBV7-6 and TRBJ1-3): GAGVSQSPRYKVTKRGQDVALRCDPISGHVSLYWYRQALGQGPEFLTYFNYEAQQDKSGLPNDRFSAERPEGSISTLTIQRTEQRDSAMYRCASSLESKLNGNTIYFGEGSWLTVV.

The CDR3 sequence is CAWSVLGNEQYF. CDR3 DNA sequence: TGTGCCTGGAGTGTACTGGGCAACGAGCAGTACTTC. J is TRBJ2-7 and V is TRBV30; D not certain. The CDR3 covers 12 residues. Trimming removed 0 bases at V and 5 bases at J, with 8 bases between. Germline loops: CDR1 GTSNPN, CDR2 SVGIG (reference sequence).

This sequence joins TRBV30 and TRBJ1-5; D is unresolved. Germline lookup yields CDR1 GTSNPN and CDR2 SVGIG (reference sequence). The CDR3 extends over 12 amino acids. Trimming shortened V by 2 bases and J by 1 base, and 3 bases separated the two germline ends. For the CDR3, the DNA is TGTGCCTGGAGTCCGAGCAATCAGCCCCAGCATTTT. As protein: CAWSPSNQPQHF.

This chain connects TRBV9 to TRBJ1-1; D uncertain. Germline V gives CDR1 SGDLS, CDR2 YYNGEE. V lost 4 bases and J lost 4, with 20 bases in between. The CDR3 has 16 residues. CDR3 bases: TGTGCCAGCAGCCTCCCCAGTGTTGCTCCCATCACTGAAGCTTTCTTT. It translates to CASSLPSVAPITEAFF.

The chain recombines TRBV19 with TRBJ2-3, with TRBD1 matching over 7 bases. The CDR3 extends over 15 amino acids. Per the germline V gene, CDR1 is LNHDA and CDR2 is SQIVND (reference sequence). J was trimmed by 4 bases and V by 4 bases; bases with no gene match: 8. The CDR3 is CASSKVNRGADTQYF. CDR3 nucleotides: TGTGCCAGTAGTAAAGTGAACAGGGGCGCAGATACGCAGTATTTT.

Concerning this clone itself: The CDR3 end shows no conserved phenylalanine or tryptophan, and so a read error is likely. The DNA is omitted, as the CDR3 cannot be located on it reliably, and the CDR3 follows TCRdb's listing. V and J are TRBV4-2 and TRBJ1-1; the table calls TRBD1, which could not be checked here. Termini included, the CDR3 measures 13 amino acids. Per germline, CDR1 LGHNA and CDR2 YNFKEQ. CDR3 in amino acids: CASSHLLDRERFY.

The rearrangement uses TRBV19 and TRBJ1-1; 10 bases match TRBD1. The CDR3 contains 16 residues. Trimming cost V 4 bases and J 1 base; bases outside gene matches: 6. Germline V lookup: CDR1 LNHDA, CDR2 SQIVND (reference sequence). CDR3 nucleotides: TGTGCCAGTAGTAGGGGGACAGGGGCGGGGAACACTGAAGCTTTCTTT. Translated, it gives CASSRGTGAGNTEAFF.

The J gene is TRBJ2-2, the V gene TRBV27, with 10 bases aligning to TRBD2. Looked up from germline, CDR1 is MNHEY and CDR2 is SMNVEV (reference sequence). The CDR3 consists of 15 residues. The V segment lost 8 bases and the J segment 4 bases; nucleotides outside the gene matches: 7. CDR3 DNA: TGTGCCAGCTCTACTCTAGCGGGAGTCACCGGGGAGCTGTTTTTT. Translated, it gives CASSTLAGVTGELFF.

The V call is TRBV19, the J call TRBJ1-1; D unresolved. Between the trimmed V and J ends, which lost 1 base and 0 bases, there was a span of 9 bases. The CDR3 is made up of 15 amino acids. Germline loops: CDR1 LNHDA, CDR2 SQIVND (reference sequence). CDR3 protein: CASSIGASLNTEAFF. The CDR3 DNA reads TGTGCCAGTAGTATAGGGGCCAGTTTGAACACTGAAGCTTTCTTT.

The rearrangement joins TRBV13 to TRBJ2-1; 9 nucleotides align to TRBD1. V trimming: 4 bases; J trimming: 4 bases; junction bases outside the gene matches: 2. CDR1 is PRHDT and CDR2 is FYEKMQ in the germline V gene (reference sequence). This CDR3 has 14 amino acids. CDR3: CASSSGQGYNEQFF. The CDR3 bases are TGTGCCAGCAGCTCGGGACAGGGATACAATGAGCAGTTCTTC.

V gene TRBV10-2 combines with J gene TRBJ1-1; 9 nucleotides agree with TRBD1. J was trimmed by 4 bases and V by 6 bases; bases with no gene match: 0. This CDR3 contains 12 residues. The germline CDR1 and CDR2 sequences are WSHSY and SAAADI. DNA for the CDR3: TGCGCCAGCAGGACAGGGGGCACTGAAGCTTTCTTT. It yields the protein CASRTGGTEAFF.

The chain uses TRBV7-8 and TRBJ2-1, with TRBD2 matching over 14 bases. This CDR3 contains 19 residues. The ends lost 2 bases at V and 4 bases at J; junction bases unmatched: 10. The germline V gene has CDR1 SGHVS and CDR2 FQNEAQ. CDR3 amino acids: CASSLLPGTSGGPYNEQFF. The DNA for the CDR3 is TGTGCCAGCAGCTTACTCCCCGGGACTAGCGGGGGCCCATACAATGAGCAGTTCTTC.

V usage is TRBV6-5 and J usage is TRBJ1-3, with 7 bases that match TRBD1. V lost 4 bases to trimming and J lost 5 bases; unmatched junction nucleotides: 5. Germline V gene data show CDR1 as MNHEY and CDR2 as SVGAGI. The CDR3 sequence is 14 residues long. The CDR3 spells CASSSTGSRNTIYF. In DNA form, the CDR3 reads TGTGCCAGCAGTTCGACAGGGTCAAGAAACACCATATATTTT.

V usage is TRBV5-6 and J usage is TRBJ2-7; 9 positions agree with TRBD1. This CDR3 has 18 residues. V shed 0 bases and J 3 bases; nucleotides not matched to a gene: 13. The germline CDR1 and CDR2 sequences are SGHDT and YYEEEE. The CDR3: CASSLDTSWTGDIYEQYF. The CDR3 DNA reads TGTGCCAGCAGCTTGGATACATCCTGGACAGGGGATATCTACGAGCAGTACTTC.

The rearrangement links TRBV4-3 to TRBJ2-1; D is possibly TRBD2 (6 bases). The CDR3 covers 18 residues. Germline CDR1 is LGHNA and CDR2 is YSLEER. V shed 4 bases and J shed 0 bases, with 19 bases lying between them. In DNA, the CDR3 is TGCGCCAGCAGCCCTGGACTGGACGGGAGTAGCTCCTACAATGAGCAGTTCTTC. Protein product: CASSPGLDGSSSYNEQFF.

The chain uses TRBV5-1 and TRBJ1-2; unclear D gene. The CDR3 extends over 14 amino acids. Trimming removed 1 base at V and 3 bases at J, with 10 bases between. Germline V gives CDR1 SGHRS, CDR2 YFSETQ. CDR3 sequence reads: CASSLSRLDYGYTF. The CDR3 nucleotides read TGCGCCAGCAGCTTGAGCAGGTTGGACTATGGCTACACCTTC.